This T cell receptor (beta chain) is drawn from a study of cytomegalovirus exposure and HLA in healthy donors. Each donor's status was that of a healthy bone marrow donor. This donor lacks a recorded CMV serostatus. Germline lookup yields CDR1 LNHDA and CDR2 SQIVND (reference sequence). The CDR3 covers 13 residues. With V trimmed by 6 bases and J by 4 bases, 3 bases remained unmatched. PCR was performed using 60 Vbeta and 13 Jbeta primers. Profiled with immunoSEQ multiplex PCR; TCRdb holds only in-frame clones, not every one. The sample records over 100,000 clones, around 60% being singletons. Points from the study as a whole: One later analysis reportedly identified an Asian-associated ancestry cluster that showed fewer N-insertions than the roughly 600-donor mean. Immune exposure information available was restricted to CMV serostatus.

This clone was seen more than once but under ten times. Its target is not known. Material: PBMCs. The chain recombines TRBV19 with TRBJ2-7; 10 bases agree with TRBD1. The origin of this receptor is a human donor in good health. The CDR3 DNA is TGTGCCAGTAGCACGGGACAGGGGTACGAGCAGTACTTC. It encodes CASSTGQGYEQYF.